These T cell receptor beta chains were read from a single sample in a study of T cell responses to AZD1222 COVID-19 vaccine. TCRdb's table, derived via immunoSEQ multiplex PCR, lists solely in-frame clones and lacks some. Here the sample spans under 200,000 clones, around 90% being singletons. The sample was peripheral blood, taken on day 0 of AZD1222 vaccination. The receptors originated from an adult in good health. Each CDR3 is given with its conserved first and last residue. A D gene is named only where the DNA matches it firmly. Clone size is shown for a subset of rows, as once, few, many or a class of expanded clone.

TGTGCCAGCAGCCCCCGGGGACAGGGGAACACCGGGGAGCTGTTTTTT	CASSPRGQGNTGELFF	TRBD1	NA	TRBV7-9	TRBJ2-2
TGTGCCAGCAGCGTAAGTAGCGGGGGCTACGAGCAGTACTTC	CASSVSSGGYEQYF	TRBD2	NA	TRBV9	TRBJ2-7
TGCGCCAGCAGTGACGTGGACCTGAGGAGCTACACCTTC	CASSDVDLRSYTF	NA	NA	TRBV10-2	TRBJ1-2
TGTGCCAGCAGCCAGTGGACAGGGGAAGATGGCTACACCTTC	CASSQWTGEDGYTF	TRBD1	NA	TRBV3-1/TRBV3-2	TRBJ1-2
TGCGCCAGCAGCCAAGCCCCGGAGACCCAGTACTTC	CASSQAPETQYF	NA	NA	TRBV4-1	TRBJ2-5
TGTGCCAGCAGCTTGGACAGAAGAAAGGATGGGTATAATTCACCCCTCCACTTT	CASSLDRRKDGYNSPLHF	NA	NA	TRBV5-6	TRBJ1-6
TGTGCCAGCTCACCGAATCAGAATAGCAATCAGCCCCAGCATTTT	CASSPNQNSNQPQHF	NA	NA	TRBV18	TRBJ1-5
TGTGCCAGCGGATTAGCTAACTATGGCTACACCTTC	CASGLANYGYTF	NA	NA	TRBV28	TRBJ1-2
TGCGCCAGCAGCTTGGAACAGGCTCCCTACGAGCAGTACTTC	CASSLEQAPYEQYF	NA	NA	TRBV5-1	TRBJ2-7
TGTGCCAGCAGGCCCTCCGGGACAGGATCCTACGAGCAGTACTTC	CASRPSGTGSYEQYF	TRBD1	NA	TRBV2	TRBJ2-7
TGTGCCAGTAGTTTGGGACGGTTAAAAACTAATGAAAAACTGTTTTTT	CASSLGRLKTNEKLFF	NA	NA	TRBV19	TRBJ1-4
TGTGCCAGCACCGCACGGACAGGGGGCGACGAGCAGTACTTC	CASTARTGGDEQYF	TRBD1	NA	TRBV2	TRBJ2-7
TGTGCCAGCTCACCGGCAGGGGAGCAGTTCTTC	CASSPAGEQFF	NA	once	TRBV18	TRBJ2-1
TGTGCCATCAGTGACCCCCTGGTTCTCACGCCTGAAGCTTTCTTT	CAISDPLVLTPEAFF	NA	NA	TRBV10-3	TRBJ1-1
TGTGCCAGCAGCTGGGACAGCTACGAGCAGTACTTC	CASSWDSYEQYF	TRBD1	NA	TRBV5-4	TRBJ2-7
TGTGCCAGCACCCTCGGCACCTCCGGGGAGCTGTTTTTT	CASTLGTSGELFF	NA	NA	TRBV6-5	TRBJ2-2
TGTGCCAGCAGCGTAGGGCAGGGGGCTGGTAATGAGCAGTTCTTC	CASSVGQGAGNEQFF	TRBD1	once	TRBV9	TRBJ2-1
TGTGCCGGCACCTTGACTAGCGGGAGTAGCTCAGATACGCAGTATTTT	CAGTLTSGSSSDTQYF	TRBD2	NA	TRBV2	TRBJ2-3
TGTGCCAGCTCACCCGAGGAGGGGGTTCAGCCCCAGCATTTT	CASSPEEGVQPQHF	NA	NA	TRBV18	TRBJ1-5
TGTGCCAGCAGCGTAGGGGAGGGGCGCTATGGCTACACCTTC	CASSVGEGRYGYTF	NA	once	TRBV9	TRBJ1-2
TGTGCCAGCAGCTTCGGGGGATACTCTGGAAACACCATATATTTT	CASSFGGYSGNTIYF	NA	NA	TRBV5-8	TRBJ1-3
TGTGCCAGCAGCGCTAGCGGGAGGGTTACGGAAGAGCAGTACTTC	CASSASGRVTEEQYF	TRBD2	NA	TRBV9	TRBJ2-7
TGCAGCGTTGGAGGGGGTAGCGGGAGGGCGAACACCGGGGAGCTGTTTTTT	CSVGGGSGRANTGELFF	TRBD2	NA	TRBV29-1	TRBJ2-2
TGTGCCAGCAGTTACGGGCTTAACACTGAAGCTTTCTTT	CASSYGLNTEAFF	NA	NA	TRBV28	TRBJ1-1
TGTGCCAGAAGTTCGACTAGCGGGAGAGATTACAATGAGCAGTTCTTC	CARSSTSGRDYNEQFF	TRBD2	NA	TRBV5-3	TRBJ2-1
TGTGCCAGCATCCTGCCTGGGCGGGAGCTGATAAGGACAGATACGCAGTATTTT	CASILPGRELIRTDTQYF	TRBD2	NA	TRBV3-1/TRBV3-2	TRBJ2-3
TGTGCCAGCAGTGCGACGGGACGCCAGGCCTACGAGCAGTACTTC	CASSATGRQAYEQYF	NA	NA	TRBV27	TRBJ2-7
TGCGCCAGCAGCTTCGAAGGGGGCGATACTGTATATTTT	CASSFEGGDTVYF	TRBD1	NA	TRBV5-1	TRBJ1-3
TGTGCCAGCAGTCCATCAGGGGGCTCTGGAAACACCATATATTTT	CASSPSGGSGNTIYF	TRBD1	NA	TRBV6-5	TRBJ1-3
TGTGCCAGCAGCTTGACAGGGGGTGGAGACTATGGCTACACCTTC	CASSLTGGGDYGYTF	TRBD1	NA	TRBV7-3	TRBJ1-2
TGTGCCAGCAGGGACAGGGCCCAAGCCTACGAGCAGTACTTC	CASRDRAQAYEQYF	TRBD1	NA	TRBV2	TRBJ2-7
TGCGCCAGCATCCCCACCCCGGGGGGGCGTCACGAGCAGTACTTC	CASIPTPGGRHEQYF	TRBD2	NA	TRBV5-1	TRBJ2-7
TGCGCCAGCAGCCGGGACAGGGGTGGCACCGGGGAGCTGTTTTTT	CASSRDRGGTGELFF	TRBD1	NA	TRBV5-1	TRBJ2-2
TGTGCCAGCAGTTCCCCGGGCCAGTATAGGTCCTACGAGCAGTACTTC	CASSSPGQYRSYEQYF	NA	NA	TRBV28	TRBJ2-7
TGTGCCAGCAGTTTATACCTTCCGGGACAGGGAAACACTGAAGCTTTCTTT	CASSLYLPGQGNTEAFF	TRBD1	NA	TRBV28	TRBJ1-1
TGCGCCAGCAGCCAAGAAAGGTCGACAGGGTTTGGCTACACCTTC	CASSQERSTGFGYTF	TRBD1	NA	TRBV4-1	TRBJ1-2
TGTGCCAGCAGCCAAGTGGGCTCAACTACCTACGAGCAGTACTTC	CASSQVGSTTYEQYF	NA	NA	TRBV3-1/TRBV3-2	TRBJ2-7
TGTGCCAGCGGGACAGGTACCTACGAGCAGTACTTC	CASGTGTYEQYF	TRBD1	NA	TRBV11-2	TRBJ2-7
TGCAGCGTCCTAAACTCCTACGAGCAGTACTTC	CSVLNSYEQYF	NA	NA	TRBV29-1	TRBJ2-7
TGTGCCAGCAGTTTCGCCGAGGATCAGCCCCAGCATTTT	CASSFAEDQPQHF	NA	NA	TRBV7-6	TRBJ1-5
TGTGCCAGCACCCCGGACGGGAGCTATGGCTACACCTTC	CASTPDGSYGYTF	NA	NA	TRBV12-3/TRBV12-4	TRBJ1-2
TGTGCCAGCAGTTACCACCGAACTAGCGGGAGAGTCTACGAGCAGTACTTC	CASSYHRTSGRVYEQYF	TRBD2	NA	TRBV6-2/TRBV6-3	TRBJ2-7
TGTGCCAGTAGTATTGGGGACAGCTATGAAAAACTGTTTTTT	CASSIGDSYEKLFF	TRBD1	NA	TRBV19	TRBJ1-4
TGTGCCAGCAGCCCGCTTTTGTCCCTCCGGGAGCCCCAGCATTTT	CASSPLLSLREPQHF	NA	NA	TRBV7-2	TRBJ1-5
TGTGCCACCAGTGACTCGGGGCTAGCGGGAGATCACGAGCAGTACTTC	CATSDSGLAGDHEQYF	TRBD2	NA	TRBV24-1	TRBJ2-7
TGTGCCAGCCGGGGGGTGGCTGAAGCTTTCTTT	CASRGVAEAFF	NA	NA	TRBV12-3/TRBV12-4	TRBJ1-1
TGTGCCAGCAGACTCGAGGGAACCAAAAACATTCAGTACTTC	CASRLEGTKNIQYF	NA	NA	TRBV2	TRBJ2-4
TGTGCCAGCAGCTTAGATCCTAGCCCTACCGGGGAGCTGTTTTTT	CASSLDPSPTGELFF	NA	NA	TRBV7-6	TRBJ2-2
TGTGCCAGCAGCCGGGGACAGGGCGGCTCCTACGAGCAGTACTTC	CASSRGQGGSYEQYF	TRBD1	NA	TRBV5-4	TRBJ2-7
TGTGCCAGCAGCTTAATCAGGGACAGGGAATATGGCTACACCTTC	CASSLIRDREYGYTF	TRBD1	NA	TRBV5-6	TRBJ1-2
TGTGCCAGCAGCTGGGGGGACAGTTTGAACACTGAAGCTTTCTTT	CASSWGDSLNTEAFF	TRBD1	once	TRBV7-9	TRBJ1-1
TGCAGTGGTGGAGTAGCAGATACGCAGTATTTT	CSGGVADTQYF	NA	NA	TRBV20-1	TRBJ2-3
TGTGCCAGCAGCCCCGGGGTGCGGGAGACCCAGTACTTC	CASSPGVRETQYF	NA	once	TRBV9	TRBJ2-5
TGTGCCAGCAGTTTAACAGGGAACACTGAAGCTTTCTTT	CASSLTGNTEAFF	NA	NA	TRBV12-3/TRBV12-4	TRBJ1-1